This T cell receptor (beta chain) is from a study of T-cell reconstitution after alpha-beta-depleted transplantation in children. General study findings and limits: The high TCRbeta diversity at day 60 in some patients came from surviving recipient T cells and thymic progenitors.

V gave up 4 bases and J gave up 6 bases; unmatched junction bases: 11. The germline V gene has CDR1 SGHDN and CDR2 FVKESK. This CDR3 region has 16 residues. Preparation of the TCRbeta library was carried out with unique molecular identifiers. From the PCR reads, TCRdb called clonotypes with MiXCR, one entry per CDR3 protein. The sample records over 200,000 distinct CDR3 sequences, under 20% being singletons. As regards this clonotype: Its cognate antigen is unknown.

This clonotype was obtained from a male patient between 2 and 15 years old who had a stem cell transplant for acute lymphoblastic leukemia, so the T cells may come from the graft donor. Specimen: PBMCs, mostly from graft donor cells, collected 360 days after TCRalphabeta/CD19-depleted stem cell transplant. V is TRBV14 and J is TRBJ2-3; TRBD2 agrees at 9 bases. The DNA for the CDR3 is TGTGCCAGCAGCCTAATTAGCGGGGGCGTCTTGGATACGCAGTATTTT. Its protein product is CASSLISGGVLDTQYF.